A single T cell receptor beta chain is shown here with its context. As yet, its antigen is unknown. The record originates from a study of T cell responses to AZD1222 COVID-19 vaccine. Profiled with immunoSEQ multiplex PCR; TCRdb holds only in-frame clones, not every one. Of some 99,000 clones listed, approximately 84% were seen once; the top ten hold over 12%. Germline CDR1 reads LNHDA; CDR2 reads SQIVND (reference sequence). The CDR3 is 15 residues long. Trimming at V came to 6 bases and at J to 6 bases, leaving 8 bases not matched to a gene. Notes on the study in general: Spike regions recognized by vaccine-associated CD4 TCRs spanned the protein, led by 160-218 and 743-854.

This clonotype was sampled from an adult who received the AZD1222 COVID-19 vaccine. This chain joins TRBV19 and TRBJ1-5, with 10 bases lining up with TRBD1. Specimen: peripheral blood, collected 28 days after the second AZD1222 dose. The CDR3 sequence: CASSPDRGSRQPQHF. The DNA of the CDR3 is TGTGCCAGTAGCCCGGACAGGGGGTCGCGTCAGCCCCAGCATTTT.